Listed below are T cell receptor beta chains from one sample, sequenced in a study of post-analysis software for immune sequencing data. MiXCR was run by TCRdb on the PCR reads, yielding one entry per CDR3 protein. The table has about 400,000 distinct CDR3 sequences, less than 40% seen once. Sequencing was done on a sample of blood. The receptors were sampled from a girl aged 10-17 years with multiple sclerosis. Each CDR3 is given with its conserved first and last residue. Each record gives: D gene, V gene, J gene, clone size, CDR3 protein, CDR3 DNA. The D gene is left open where the match is weak. Rows may omit the clone size; those that give it use once, few, many or a size class.

>TRBD2|TRBV5-1|TRBJ2-5|few
CASSLSGTSGGTQYF
TGCGCCAGCAGCTTATCCGGGACGTCGGGGGGGACCCAGTACTTC
>-|TRBV6-2/TRBV6-3|TRBJ2-3|few
CASSYSMGRRGSSDTQYF
TGTGCCAGCAGTTACTCGATGGGCCGCCGGGGGTCGTCGGACACGCAGTATTTT
>TRBD1|TRBV12-3/TRBV12-4|TRBJ1-5|-
CASSQTGLQPQHF
TGTGCCAGCAGCCAGACAGGGCTTCAGCCCCAGCATTTT
>-|TRBV6-5|TRBJ2-5|few
CATISGLGQETQYF
TGTGCCACCATTTCTGGGTTGGGCCAAGAGACCCAGTACTTC
>-|TRBV4-1|TRBJ1-1|-
CASSQGYGMNTEAFF
TGCGCCAGCAGCCAAGGTTACGGGATGAACACTGAAGCTTTCTTT
>-|TRBV12-3/TRBV12-4|TRBJ2-6|few
CASSLGTEDVLTF
TGTGCCAGCAGTTTAGGGACAGAAGACGTCCTGACTTTC
>-|TRBV12-5|TRBJ2-6|-
CASGLEGAHSGANVLTF
TGTGCTAGTGGTTTGGAAGGGGCGCACTCTGGGGCCAACGTCCTGACTTTC
>TRBD2|TRBV6-4|TRBJ2-3|few
CASRPTAGGLTDTQYF
TGTGCCAGCAGACCGACAGCGGGGGGGCTCACAGATACGCAGTATTTT
>-|TRBV28|TRBJ1-6|few
CASSLRGGSTPLHF
TGTGCCAGCAGTTTAAGAGGTGGTTCGACACCCCTCCACTTT
>-|TRBV20-1|TRBJ1-1|few
CSARDLMRGGTEAFF
TGCAGTGCTAGAGACCTTATGCGGGGGGGAACTGAAGCTTTCTTT
>TRBD2|TRBV28|TRBJ2-1|-
CASLAVPYNEQFF
TGTGCCAGCCTAGCGGTCCCCTACAATGAGCAGTTCTTC
>-|TRBV5-1|TRBJ2-3|-
CASSLATPRNTQYF
TGCGCCAGCAGCTTGGCCACCCCGAGGAATACGCAGTATTTT
>-|TRBV20-1|TRBJ2-1|-
CSAPSGVRNNEQFF
TGCAGTGCCCCATCAGGGGTCCGCAACAATGAGCAGTTCTTC
>-|TRBV27|TRBJ1-1|-
CASSLWRGAMNTEAFF
TGTGCCAGCAGTTTATGGAGAGGGGCCATGAACACTGAAGCTTTCTTT
>-|TRBV7-8|TRBJ1-5|-
CAGSYQRIPNQPQHF
TGTGCCGGCAGCTACCAGAGAATACCCAATCAGCCCCAGCATTTT
>-|TRBV3-1|TRBJ2-1|-
CASSQGVVWGEQFF
TGTGCCAGCAGCCAAGGGGTAGTGTGGGGTGAGCAGTTCTTC
>-|TRBV4-3|TRBJ2-6|-
CASSQDWLSGANVLTF
TGCGCCAGCAGCCAAGACTGGCTCTCTGGGGCCAACGTCCTGACTTTC
>TRBD2|TRBV7-6|TRBJ2-1|few
CASSFPGLAVYNEQFF
TGTGCCAGCAGCTTTCCGGGACTAGCGGTCTACAATGAGCAGTTCTTC
>TRBD1|TRBV12-3/TRBV12-4|TRBJ1-2|-
CASSTGGLGYTF
TGTGCCAGCAGTACAGGGGGCCTTGGCTACACCTTC
>-|TRBV7-2|TRBJ2-1|-
CAPLRGGARYNEQFF
TGTGCCCCCCTTAGGGGGGGGGCACGGTACAATGAGCAGTTCTTC
>TRBD1|TRBV12-3/TRBV12-4|TRBJ2-3|-
CASSLQGASADTQYF
TGTGCCAGCAGTTTACAGGGGGCAAGCGCAGATACGCAGTATTTT
>-|TRBV4-3|TRBJ2-3|-
CASSQVRGSDTQYF
TGCGCCAGCAGCCAAGTGAGGGGCTCAGATACGCAGTATTTT
>-|TRBV3-1|TRBJ2-6|-
CASRNGPRGSGANVLTF
TGTGCCAGCCGGAACGGGCCCAGGGGCTCTGGGGCCAACGTCCTGACTTTC
>TRBD2|TRBV5-1|TRBJ2-3|-
CASSLDLAGRDTQYF
TGCGCCAGCAGCTTGGACCTAGCGGGCAGAGATACGCAGTATTTT
>-|TRBV7-2|TRBJ2-3|few
CASSEYRGTQYF
TGTGCCAGCAGCGAGTACCGGGGTACGCAGTATTTT
>-|TRBV6-2/TRBV6-3|TRBJ2-7|few
CASSRENYEQYF
TGTGCCAGCAGTCGCGAAAACTACGAGCAGTACTTC